Below are 26 T cell receptor beta chains sequenced from a single sample in a study of technical replicates of blood from a handful of donors. Assay: immunoSEQ multiplex PCR; the TCRdb copy retains only in-frame clones and omits some. The sample has fewer than 75,000 clones; approximately 88% are singletons. The sample taken for sequencing was PBMCs. The receptor set was obtained from a human donor in good health. Some clones in this sample may be carry-over from other donors' samples.

The chain links TRBV9 to TRBJ2-2, with TRBD1 matching 11 bases. The CDR3 consists of 13 residues. The ends lost 8 bases at V and 6 bases at J; junction bases unmatched: 3. CDR1 SGDLS and CDR2 YYNGEE come from the germline V gene. CDR3 sequence reads: CASSGQGAGELFF. The CDR3 region has the DNA TGTGCCAGTTCGGGACAGGGGGCCGGGGAGCTGTTTTTT.

The chain couples TRBV5-6 to TRBJ1-2, with 9 bases matching TRBD1. The junction had 8 bases not matched to a gene; V was cut back by 0 bases and J by 5 bases. The CDR3 has 16 amino acids. Germline V lookup: CDR1 SGHDT, CDR2 YYEEEE. CDR3 in amino acids: CASSLGQGGVRYGYTF. Here the CDR3 DNA reads TGTGCCAGCAGCTTGGGACAGGGGGGAGTGCGATATGGCTACACCTTC.

The chain joins TRBV7-2 to TRBJ1-2; possibly TRBD1 for D (6 bases). Germline CDR1 SGHTA, CDR2 FQGNSA. Trimming removed 3 bases at V and 7 bases at J, with 27 bases between. The CDR3 extends over 18 amino acids. CDR3 loop: CASSLSPLRSQGSRGYTF. In nucleotides, the CDR3 is TGTGCCAGCAGCTTGTCACCCCTCCGGTCTCAGGGGAGTCGTGGCTACACCTTC.

V gene TRBV29-1 combines with J gene TRBJ1-2; the D gene is possibly TRBD1 (5 bases). The ends were cut back, 6 bases at V and 8 bases at J, with 16 bases in the middle. This CDR3 comprises 12 residues. The germline CDR1 and CDR2 sequences are SQVTM and ANQGSEA. The CDR3 loop reads CSVDPGRGGYTF. CDR3 DNA sequence: TGCAGCGTCGATCCCGGGAGGGGAGGCTACACCTTC.

The chain links TRBV27 to TRBJ1-1; D ambiguous. V was shortened by 6 bases and J by 1 base, with 12 bases between the two germline ends. The germline V gene has CDR1 MNHEY and CDR2 SMNVEV (reference sequence). This CDR3 spans 14 amino acids. The CDR3 coding sequence is TGTGCCAGCAGAATGAGACCGGGGAACACTGAAGCTTTCTTT. This translates into CASRMRPGNTEAFF.

The chain combines TRBV9 with TRBJ2-1; 8 bases fit TRBD1. The junction had 14 bases not matched to a gene; V was cut back by 3 bases and J by 9 bases. Germline V gene sequence: CDR1 SGDLS, CDR2 YYNGEE. The CDR3 spans 16 residues. The DNA for the CDR3 is TGTGCCAGCAGCGAGAGGGGACAGGTCCTTTCCAGTGAGCAGTTCTTC. It is translated as CASSERGQVLSSEQFF.

This clone was observed a single time. V usage is TRBV6-5 and J usage is TRBJ1-1; perhaps TRBD1 as D (5 bases). CDR3 length: 15 residues. The V end was cut by 0 bases, the J end by 1 base, with 9 bases between. CDR1 and CDR2 (germline): MNHEY, SVGAGI. In DNA, the CDR3 is TGTGCCAGCAGTTACTCTGGTCAGGGGAACACTGAAGCTTTCTTT. Protein product: CASSYSGQGNTEAFF.

The chain is built from TRBV7-2 and TRBJ2-3, with 9 bases identical to TRBD2. Looked up from germline, CDR1 is SGHTA and CDR2 is FQGNSA. CDR3 length: 16 amino acids. Losses at the gene ends were 5 bases for V and 2 bases for J; bases not matched to a gene: 8. The CDR3 spells CASSLRAGGITDTQYF. DNA of the CDR3: TGTGCCAGCAGCCTTCGGGCGGGGGGGATCACAGATACGCAGTATTTT.

This chain connects TRBV7-9 to TRBJ2-6, with 8 positions matching TRBD1. Per germline, CDR1 SEHNR and CDR2 FQNEAQ (reference sequence). The CDR3 length is 17 residues. With V trimmed by 7 bases and J by 2 bases, 10 bases remained unmatched. CDR3 DNA sequence: TGTGCCAGCAAACCTCTTACACAGGGGGCTGGGGCCAACGTCCTGACTTTC. It specifies CASKPLTQGAGANVLTF.

J is TRBJ2-3 and V is TRBV7-3; TRBD2 might be the D (6 bases). The CDR3 is 14 residues long. Germline V gives CDR1 SGHTA, CDR2 FQGTGA. Trimming left V 5 bases short and J 0 bases short, with 9 bases between. CDR3 sequence: CASSPGTSTDTQYF. CDR3 coding DNA: TGTGCCAGCAGCCCAGGGACTAGCACAGATACGCAGTATTTT.

This clone showed up just a few times. The chain has TRBV12-5 and TRBJ2-5; D is unclear. The germline CDR1 and CDR2 sequences are LGHNT and FRNRAP. The V and J ends lost 1 base and 2 bases respectively, with 5 bases between them. The CDR3 sequence is 13 residues long. CDR3 sequence: CASGLALQETQYF. The CDR3 DNA follows: TGTGCTAGTGGTTTGGCACTACAAGAGACCCAGTACTTC.

The chain joins TRBV29-1 to TRBJ2-7, with D possibly matching TRBD1 (6 bases). This CDR3 spans 13 amino acids. Germline V lookup: CDR1 SQVTM, CDR2 ANQGSEA. Trimming removed 5 bases from V and 0 bases from J, with 11 bases in between. This chain's CDR3 is CSVQDSVSYEQYF. CDR3 nucleotides: TGCAGCGTTCAGGACAGCGTCTCCTACGAGCAGTACTTC.

The chain couples TRBV27 to TRBJ2-7; 7 bases line up with TRBD2. With 5 bases clipped from V and 6 bases from J, the junction kept 13 bases outside the gene matches. There are 15 residues in the CDR3. Germline V gene lookup returns CDR1 MNHEY and CDR2 SMNVEV (reference sequence). The CDR3 reads CASSPSAGVRVEQYF. The CDR3, as DNA: TGTGCCAGCAGTCCCTCGGCGGGGGTTAGGGTCGAGCAGTACTTC.

V is TRBV7-9 and J is TRBJ1-6; 9 bases map to TRBD1. Germline assignment: CDR1 SEHNR and CDR2 FQNEAQ (reference sequence). The V and J ends lost 4 bases and 11 bases, in that order; junction bases with no gene match: 9. This CDR3 has 15 amino acids. The CDR3 spells CASSSTGTGITPLHF. CDR3 DNA: TGTGCCAGCAGCTCCACAGGGACAGGGATTACACCCCTCCACTTT.

The chain carries TRBV7-2 and TRBJ1-2; 8 bases line up with TRBD1. CDR1 and CDR2 (germline): SGHTA, FQGNSA. V lost 8 bases to trimming and J lost 8 bases; unmatched junction nucleotides: 10. The CDR3 length is 13 residues. The CDR3 DNA reads as TGTGCCAGCGCCGATGCAGGGGGCCGGGGCTACACCTTC. Its protein is CASADAGGRGYTF.

The chain is built from TRBV28 and TRBJ1-1, with TRBD1 identical over 10 bases. Germline lookup yields CDR1 MDHEN and CDR2 SYDVKM. The CDR3 runs to 17 residues. Losses at the gene ends were 3 bases for V and 1 base for J; bases not matched to a gene: 8. The CDR3 nucleotides are TGTGCCAGCAGTTTTCTGGGACAGGGGTCCCGGAACACTGAAGCTTTCTTT. Amino acids: CASSFLGQGSRNTEAFF.

The chain uses TRBV5-1 and TRBJ2-4, with no clear D. Trimming removed 4 bases from V and 7 bases from J, with 12 bases in between. This CDR3 region has 13 residues. From germline, CDR1 is SGHRS and CDR2 YFSETQ. Here the CDR3 reads CASSPPEANIQYF. CDR3 nucleotide sequence: TGCGCCAGCAGCCCCCCCGAGGCGAACATTCAGTACTTC.

V and J are TRBV12-5 and TRBJ2-7; 7 bases line up with TRBD1. The CDR3 has 14 residues. Trimming cost V 4 bases and J 0 bases; bases outside gene matches: 3. The V gene's germline CDR1 is LGHNT and CDR2 FRNRAP. CDR3 residues: CASGSPGGSYEQYF. The CDR3 nucleotides are TGTGCTAGTGGTTCACCAGGGGGCTCCTACGAGCAGTACTTC.

The chain combines TRBV2 with TRBJ2-5; 9 bases line up with TRBD1. Germline lookup yields CDR1 SNHLY and CDR2 FYNNEI. Trimming cost V 9 bases and J 5 bases; bases outside gene matches: 10. The CDR3 contains 14 residues. CDR3 sequence (DNA): TGTGCCAGTAAACAGGGGGCAGCGGCGGAGACCCAGTACTTC. Translated: CASKQGAAAETQYF.

This clone is medium-sized. This CDR3 reads CASSQDEGTEETQYF. In DNA form, the CDR3 reads TGCGCCAGCAGCCAAGATGAAGGGACAGAAGAGACCCAGTACTTC. This chain links TRBV4-1 with TRBJ2-5, with 7 nucleotides matching TRBD1. The CDR3 extends over 15 amino acids. CDR1 MGHRA and CDR2 YSYEKL come from the germline V gene. V shed 0 bases, J shed 3 bases, and the junction held 4 bases outside the gene matches.

The genes are TRBV4-3 and TRBJ2-7, with TRBD1 identical over 8 bases. Germline V gene sequence: CDR1 LGHNA, CDR2 YSLEER. V lost 0 bases to trimming and J lost 1 base; unmatched junction nucleotides: 2. The CDR3 is 15 amino acids. DNA of the CDR3: TGCGCCAGCAGCCAAGACTGGACAGGGTCCTACGAGCAGTACTTC. Its protein product is CASSQDWTGSYEQYF.

The V and J genes are TRBV11-3 and TRBJ2-7, with 7 bases that match TRBD2. The CDR3 runs 13 residues. Trimming cost V 8 bases and J 0 bases; bases outside gene matches: 4. The germline CDR1 and CDR2 sequences are SGHNT and YENEEA. CDR3 sequence (DNA): TGTGCCAGCGGCGCGGGGGACTCCTACGAGCAGTACTTC. Translating it yields CASGAGDSYEQYF.

The chain has TRBV6-5 and TRBJ1-2, with D unclear. The CDR3 length is 12 residues. Per germline, CDR1 MNHEY and CDR2 SVGAGI. Trimming shortened V by 8 bases and J by 8 bases, and 15 bases separated the two germline ends. CDR3 in amino acids: CASAPGLQGYTF. The CDR3 DNA is TGTGCCAGCGCCCCTGGGCTACAGGGCTACACCTTC.

This chain connects TRBV19 to TRBJ1-2; a possible D gene is TRBD1 (5 bases). CDR1 is LNHDA, CDR2 SQIVND, per germline (reference sequence). Trimming took off 5 bases at V and 7 bases at J, with 14 bases between the two ends. The CDR3 extends over 13 amino acids. Written as DNA, the CDR3 is TGTGCCAGTAGTGTGGACGATAGGGGTGGCTACACCTTC. This encodes CASSVDDRGGYTF.

The DNA for the CDR3 is TGTGCCAGTGGACTAGCGGGGGGGAAGCAGTACTTC. It codes for CASGLAGGKQYF. V is TRBV5-6 and J is TRBJ2-7, with 15 bases fitting TRBD2. CDR1 is SGHDT, CDR2 YYEEEE, per germline. The CDR3 has 12 residues. J lost 8 bases, V lost 8 bases, and 2 bases had no gene match.

This chain uses TRBV19 with TRBJ1-6, with TRBD1 matching over 7 bases. CDR1 is LNHDA, CDR2 SQIVND, per germline (reference sequence). The CDR3 totals 13 residues. Trimming removed 7 bases from V and 9 bases from J; junction bases left unmatched: 6. CDR3 in DNA: TGTGCCAGTATGGCAGGGGGTAGTTCACCCCTCCACTTT. As protein: CASMAGGSSPLHF.